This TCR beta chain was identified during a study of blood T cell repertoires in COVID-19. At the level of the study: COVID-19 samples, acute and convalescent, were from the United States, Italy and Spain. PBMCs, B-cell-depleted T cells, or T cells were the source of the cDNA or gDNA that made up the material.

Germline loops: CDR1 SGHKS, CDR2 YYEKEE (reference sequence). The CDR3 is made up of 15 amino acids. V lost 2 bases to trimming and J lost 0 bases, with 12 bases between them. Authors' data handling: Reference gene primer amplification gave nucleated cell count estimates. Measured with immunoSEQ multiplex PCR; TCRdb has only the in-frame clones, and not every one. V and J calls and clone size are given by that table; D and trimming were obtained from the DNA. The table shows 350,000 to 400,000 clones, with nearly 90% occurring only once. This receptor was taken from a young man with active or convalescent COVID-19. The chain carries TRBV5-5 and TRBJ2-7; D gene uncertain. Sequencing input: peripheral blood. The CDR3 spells CASSLGDLPSYEQYF. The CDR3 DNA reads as TGTGCCAGCAGCTTAGGAGACCTTCCCTCCTACGAGCAGTACTTC.